Following are 15 T cell receptor beta chains from one sample sequenced in a study of T cells in Graves' hyperthyroidism and ophthalmopathy. Template material for amplifying TCR beta CDR3 regions consisted of RNA transcripts. HTBI primers were used for first-round RT-PCR of the TCR CDR3. One entry per CDR3 protein, called by TCRdb with MiXCR from the multiplex PCR reads. The sample includes 400,000 to 500,000 distinct CDR3 sequences, 14% to 15% of them seen just once. The sample comprised blood. These TCRs come from a man younger than 35 with Graves' ophthalmopathy.

This clonotype has a handful of counts. CDR3 nucleotides: TGTGCCAGCAGTGAATTGGCGGAGACAAATCAGCCCCAGCATTTT. Translating it yields CASSELAETNQPQHF. The chain joins TRBV25-1 to TRBJ1-5; D unresolved. The V end lost 1 base, the J end lost 4 bases, and 11 bases lay between the germline ends. Per the germline V gene, CDR1 is MGHDK and CDR2 is SYGVNS. The CDR3 is made up of 15 amino acids.

To note about this clonotype: This may come from a read error, since a much larger clone is one base off. V and J are TRBV12-5 and TRBJ2-1, with TRBD2 matching 10 bases. CDR3 length: 18 amino acids. Germline values: CDR1 LGHNT, CDR2 FRNRAP. Here the CDR3 reads CAGGLGVLSGGSYNEQFF. DNA for the CDR3: TGTGCTGGTGGTTTGGGGGTCCTTAGCGGGGGGTCCTACAATGAGCAGTTCTTC.

This clonotype appeared many times. The V call is TRBV12-3 or TRBV12-4, the J call TRBJ2-7; D is uncertain. V was clipped by 10 bases and J by 2 bases, with 18 bases between them. The CDR3 runs 14 residues. In DNA form, the CDR3 reads TGTGCCACCCGAGCGTCGGCCCGCACCTACGAGCAGTACTTC. Encoded protein: CATRASARTYEQYF.

V usage is TRBV5-6 and J usage is TRBJ2-6; D not certain. This CDR3 is 17 amino acids long. The germline V and J ends were trimmed by 0 bases and 0 bases, with 10 bases remaining between them. The germline V gene has CDR1 SGHDT and CDR2 YYEEEE. In nucleotides, the CDR3 is TGTGCCAGCAGCTTGGCCTTTGCAGCCTCTGGGGCCAACGTCCTGACTTTC. It codes for CASSLAFAASGANVLTF.

This rearrangement joins TRBV6-2 or TRBV6-3 to TRBJ1-5, with 8 bases aligning to TRBD1. From germline, CDR1 is MNHEY and CDR2 SVGEGT. This CDR3 is built from 16 residues. With 5 bases clipped from V and 6 bases from J, the junction kept 12 bases outside the gene matches. The CDR3 nucleotides are TGTGCCAGCAGTACTCAAAGGACAGGGTACGGTCAGCCCCAGCATTTT. It translates to CASSTQRTGYGQPQHF.

This clonotype was seen a handful of times. This chain joins TRBV14 and TRBJ1-1, with D perhaps TRBD1 (6 bases). The CDR3 sequence is 14 residues long. Germline V lookup: CDR1 SGHDN, CDR2 FVKESK. The ends were cut back, 1 base at V and 11 bases at J, with 17 bases in the middle. The CDR3 protein is CASSQVGARRGAFF. CDR3 nucleotide sequence: TGTGCCAGCAGCCAAGTGGGGGCCCGACGGGGTGCTTTCTTT.

This clonotype came up many times. The J gene is TRBJ2-7, the V gene TRBV4-1; TRBD2 matches at 10 bases. Per germline, CDR1 MGHRA and CDR2 YSYEKL. The CDR3 consists of 15 residues. Trimming at V came to 4 bases and at J to 6 bases, leaving 9 bases not matched to a gene. In nucleotides, the CDR3 is TGCGCCAGCAGCCTTGTGCTAGCGGGAGTAGTCGAGCAGTACTTC. Protein product: CASSLVLAGVVEQYF.

This clonotype was picked up many times. The chain recombines TRBV20-1 with TRBJ2-7, with D possibly being TRBD2 (7 bases). The germline V and J ends were trimmed by 1 base and 2 bases, with 12 bases remaining between them. The CDR3 runs to 14 residues. Germline loops: CDR1 DFQATT, CDR2 SNEGSKA (reference sequence). The CDR3 is CSARGWGGPYEQYF. DNA of the CDR3: TGCAGTGCTAGAGGGTGGGGGGGCCCCTACGAGCAGTACTTC.

This clonotype occurred many times. The DNA for the CDR3 is TGTGCCAGCAGCTTAGATACAGGGGATAATTCACCCCTCCACTTT. Translating gives CASSLDTGDNSPLHF. J is TRBJ1-6 and V is TRBV11-2, with TRBD1 matching 7 bases. Per germline, CDR1 SGHAT and CDR2 FQNNGV. The CDR3 is 15 residues long. V gave up 0 bases and J gave up 5 bases; unmatched junction bases: 1.

This clonotype was recorded many times. The chain employs TRBV30 and TRBJ1-1; tentatively, D is TRBD1 (5 bases). This CDR3 has 12 residues. Germline CDR1 and CDR2: GTSNPN and SVGIG (reference sequence). V was pared by 2 bases and J by 7 bases, with 11 bases between. This CDR3 reads CAWSQSTVEAFF. The CDR3 DNA follows: TGTGCCTGGAGTCAATCGACAGTTGAAGCTTTCTTT.

There are a few counts of this clonotype. This chain uses TRBV30 with TRBJ2-5; tentative D call: TRBD2 (6 bases). The CDR3 is 15 amino acids. V lost 3 bases and J 1 base, leaving 15 bases between the germline ends. Germline loops: CDR1 GTSNPN, CDR2 SVGIG (reference sequence). The CDR3: CAWSRGSGAQETQYF. In DNA, the CDR3 is TGTGCCTGGAGCCGGGGGTCCGGGGCCCAAGAGACCCAGTACTTC.

This clonotype showed up many times. V and J are TRBV2 and TRBJ2-7; 7 positions agree with TRBD1. CDR1 SNHLY and CDR2 FYNNEI come from the germline V gene. Germline trimming cut 6 bases from V and 1 base from J; bases unmatched to any gene: 9. The CDR3 consists of 15 residues. CDR3 DNA: TGTGCCAGCAGGGAGCCTACAGGGGTTTCCTACGAGCAGTACTTC. Its translation is CASREPTGVSYEQYF. Variable domain in full (rest from reference TRBV2 and TRBJ2-7): EPEVTQTPSHQVTQMGQEVILRCVPISNHLYFYWYRQILGQKVEFLVSFYNNEISEKSEIFDDQFSVERPDGSNFTLKIRSTKLEDSAMYFCASREPTGVSYEQYFGPGTRLTVT.

Of note for this clonotype: This could be a read error, since a much larger clone is one nucleotide away. Since the CDR3 does not end with the conserved phenylalanine or tryptophan, this likely comes from a read error. The chain recombines TRBV18 with TRBJ1-2; weak D call: TRBD1 (5 bases). V was cut by 4 bases and J by 6 bases, with 12 bases left in between. This CDR3 region has 13 residues. The germline V gene has CDR1 KGHSH and CDR2 LQKENI. CDR3 in DNA: TGTGCCAGCTCACGACAGCGGGGAGATGGCTACACCCTC. Its translation is CASSRQRGDGYTL.

In its sample, this clonotype was seen a few times. V gene TRBV20-1 combines with J gene TRBJ2-2; D possibly corresponds to TRBD1 (6 bases). This CDR3 is 15 amino acids long. V was clipped by 4 bases and J by 1 base, with 13 bases between them. The germline gives CDR1 DFQATT, CDR2 SNEGSKA (reference sequence). CDR3 nucleotides: TGCAGTGCTACCCTGGGGGCAGGGAACACCGGGGAGCTGTTTTTT. This sequence encodes CSATLGAGNTGELFF.

This clonotype showed up many times. J is TRBJ1-2 and V is TRBV11-2; 7 nucleotides line up with TRBD1. The V gene's germline CDR1 is SGHAT and CDR2 FQNNGV. The CDR3 loop spans 12 amino acids. The V gene end was trimmed by 1 base and the J gene end by 13 bases; junction bases not matched to a gene: 6. CDR3: CASSLGQGRPTF. In nucleotides, the CDR3 is TGTGCCAGCAGCTTAGGACAGGGACGTCCCACCTTC.